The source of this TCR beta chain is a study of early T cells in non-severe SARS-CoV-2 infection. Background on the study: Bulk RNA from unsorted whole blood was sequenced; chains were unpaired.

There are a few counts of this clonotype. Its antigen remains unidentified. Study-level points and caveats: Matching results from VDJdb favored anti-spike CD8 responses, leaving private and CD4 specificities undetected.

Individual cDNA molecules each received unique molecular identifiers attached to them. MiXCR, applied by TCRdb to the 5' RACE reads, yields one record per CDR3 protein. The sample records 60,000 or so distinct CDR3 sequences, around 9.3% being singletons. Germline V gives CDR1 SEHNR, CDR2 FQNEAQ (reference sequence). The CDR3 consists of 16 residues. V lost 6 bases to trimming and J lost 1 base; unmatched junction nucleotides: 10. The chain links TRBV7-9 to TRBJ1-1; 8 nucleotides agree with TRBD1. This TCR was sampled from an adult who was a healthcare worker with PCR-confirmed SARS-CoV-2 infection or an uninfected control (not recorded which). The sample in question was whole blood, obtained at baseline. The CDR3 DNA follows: TGTGCCAGCAGTCCTCAGGGGGCCGTGAGGAACACTGAAGCTTTCTTT. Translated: CASSPQGAVRNTEAFF.